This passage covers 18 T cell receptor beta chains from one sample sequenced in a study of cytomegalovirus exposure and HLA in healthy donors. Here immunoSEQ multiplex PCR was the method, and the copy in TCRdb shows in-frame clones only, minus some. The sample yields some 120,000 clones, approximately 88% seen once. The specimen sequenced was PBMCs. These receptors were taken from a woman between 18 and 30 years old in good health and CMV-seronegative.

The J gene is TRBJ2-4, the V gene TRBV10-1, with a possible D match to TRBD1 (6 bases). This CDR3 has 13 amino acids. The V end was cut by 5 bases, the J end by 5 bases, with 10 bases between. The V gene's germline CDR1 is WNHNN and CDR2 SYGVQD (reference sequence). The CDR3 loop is CASSPRGQNIQYF. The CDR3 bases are TGCGCCAGCAGTCCCAGGGGCCAAAACATTCAGTACTTC.

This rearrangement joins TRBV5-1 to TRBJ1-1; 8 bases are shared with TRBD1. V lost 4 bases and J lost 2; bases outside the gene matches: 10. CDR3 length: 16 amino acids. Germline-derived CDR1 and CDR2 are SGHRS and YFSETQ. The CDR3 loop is CASSRDRLSGNTEAFF. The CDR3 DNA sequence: TGCGCCAGCAGCCGGGACAGGCTTTCGGGAAACACTGAAGCTTTCTTT.

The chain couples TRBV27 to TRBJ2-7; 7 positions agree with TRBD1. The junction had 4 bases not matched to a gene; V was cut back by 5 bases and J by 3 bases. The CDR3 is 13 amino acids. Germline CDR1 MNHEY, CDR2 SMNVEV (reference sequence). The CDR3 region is CASSTGTVYEQYF. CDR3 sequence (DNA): TGTGCCAGCAGTACTGGGACAGTCTACGAGCAGTACTTC.

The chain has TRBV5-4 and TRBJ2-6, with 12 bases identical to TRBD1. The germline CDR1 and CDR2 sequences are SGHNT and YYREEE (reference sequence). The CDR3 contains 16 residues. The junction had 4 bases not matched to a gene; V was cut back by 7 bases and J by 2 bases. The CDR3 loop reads CASLGTGGPGANVLTF. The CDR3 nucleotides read TGTGCCAGCCTCGGGACAGGGGGCCCTGGGGCCAACGTCCTGACTTTC.

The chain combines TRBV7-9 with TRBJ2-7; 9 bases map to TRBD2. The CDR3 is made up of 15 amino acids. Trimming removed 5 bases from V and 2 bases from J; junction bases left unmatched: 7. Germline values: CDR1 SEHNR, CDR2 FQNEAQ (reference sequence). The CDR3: CASSHRTSATYEQYF. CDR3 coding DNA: TGTGCCAGCAGCCATCGGACTAGCGCGACCTACGAGCAGTACTTC.

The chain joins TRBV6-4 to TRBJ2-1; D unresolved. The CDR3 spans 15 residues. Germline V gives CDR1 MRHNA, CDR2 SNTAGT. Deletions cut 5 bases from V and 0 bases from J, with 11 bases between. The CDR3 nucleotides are TGTGCCAGCAGTCACGAGGAGAGCTCCTACAATGAGCAGTTCTTC. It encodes CASSHEESSYNEQFF.

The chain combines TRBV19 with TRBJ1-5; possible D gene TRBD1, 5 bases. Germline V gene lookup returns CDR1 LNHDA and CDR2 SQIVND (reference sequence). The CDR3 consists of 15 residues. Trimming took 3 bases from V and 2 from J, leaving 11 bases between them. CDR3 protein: CASSILGGGNQPQHF. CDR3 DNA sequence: TGTGCCAGTAGTATTCTCGGGGGAGGCAATCAGCCCCAGCATTTT.

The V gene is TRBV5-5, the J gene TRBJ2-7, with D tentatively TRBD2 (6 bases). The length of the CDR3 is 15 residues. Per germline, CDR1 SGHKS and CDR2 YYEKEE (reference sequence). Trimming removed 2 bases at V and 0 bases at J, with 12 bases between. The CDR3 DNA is TGTGCCAGCAGCTTAGTCGTCGGGAGCTCCTACGAGCAGTACTTC. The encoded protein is CASSLVVGSSYEQYF.

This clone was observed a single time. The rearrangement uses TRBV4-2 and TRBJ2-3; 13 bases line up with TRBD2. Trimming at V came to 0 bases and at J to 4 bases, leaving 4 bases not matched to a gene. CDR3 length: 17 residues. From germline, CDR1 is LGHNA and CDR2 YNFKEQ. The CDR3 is CASSQDPGTSGADTQYF. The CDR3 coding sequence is TGTGCCAGCAGCCAAGATCCCGGGACTAGCGGGGCAGATACGCAGTATTTT.

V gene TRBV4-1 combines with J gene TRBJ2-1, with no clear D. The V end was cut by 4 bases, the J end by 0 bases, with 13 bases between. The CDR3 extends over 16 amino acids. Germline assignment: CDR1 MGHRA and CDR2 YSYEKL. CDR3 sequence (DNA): TGCGCCAGCAGCCTTTTTCTATTACGCTCCTACAATGAGCAGTTCTTC. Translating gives CASSLFLLRSYNEQFF.

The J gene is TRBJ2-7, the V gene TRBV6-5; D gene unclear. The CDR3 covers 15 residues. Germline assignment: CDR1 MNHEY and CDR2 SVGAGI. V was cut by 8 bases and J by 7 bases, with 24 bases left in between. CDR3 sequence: CASSPPGLPTMEQYF. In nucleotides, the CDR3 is TGTGCCAGCTCCCCCCCGGGTCTACCGACGATGGAGCAGTACTTC.

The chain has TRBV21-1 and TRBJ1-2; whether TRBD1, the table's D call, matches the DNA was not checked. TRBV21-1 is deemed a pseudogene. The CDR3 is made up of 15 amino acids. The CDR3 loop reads CASSSPGTGVGGYTF. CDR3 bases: TGTGCCAGCAGCAGTCCGGGGACAGGGGTAGGTGGCTACACCTTC.

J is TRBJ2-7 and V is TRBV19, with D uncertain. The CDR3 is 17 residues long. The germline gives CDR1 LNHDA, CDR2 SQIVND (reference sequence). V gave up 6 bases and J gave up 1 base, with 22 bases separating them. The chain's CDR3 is CASSRTSGRVTSYEQYF. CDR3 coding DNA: TGTGCCAGTAGCCGAACGTCAGGCAGAGTCACTTCCTACGAGCAGTACTTC.

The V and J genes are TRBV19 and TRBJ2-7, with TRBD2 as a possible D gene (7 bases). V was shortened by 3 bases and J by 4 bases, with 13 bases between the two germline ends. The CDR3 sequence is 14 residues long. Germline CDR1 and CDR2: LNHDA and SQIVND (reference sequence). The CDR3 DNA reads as TGTGCCAGTAGTATTAAGGGGGGGTGGTACGAGCAGTACTTC. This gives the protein CASSIKGGWYEQYF.

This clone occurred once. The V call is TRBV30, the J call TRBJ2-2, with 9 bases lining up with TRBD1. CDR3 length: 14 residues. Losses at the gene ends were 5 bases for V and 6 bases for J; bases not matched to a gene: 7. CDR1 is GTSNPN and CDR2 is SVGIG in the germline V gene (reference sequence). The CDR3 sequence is CAWGQGIRSGELFF. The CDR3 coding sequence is TGTGCCTGGGGACAGGGGATTAGGTCCGGGGAGCTGTTTTTT. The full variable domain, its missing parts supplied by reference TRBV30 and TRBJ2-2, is SQTIHQWPATLVQPVGSPLSLECTVEGTSNPNLYWYRQAAGRGLQLLFYSVGIGQISSEVPQNLSASRPQDRQFILSSKKLLLSDSGFYLCAWGQGIRSGELFFGEGSRLTVL.

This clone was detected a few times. CDR3 DNA sequence: TGTGCCAGCAGCTTAGTAAGCCTAGCGGGAGTCGGGGAGCTGTTTTTT. This gives the protein CASSLVSLAGVGELFF. The chain carries TRBV7-2 and TRBJ2-2; 10 bases are a match to TRBD2. Per the germline V gene, CDR1 is SGHTA and CDR2 is FQGNSA. The junction had 6 bases not matched to a gene; V was cut back by 1 base and J by 7 bases. The CDR3 length is 16 residues.

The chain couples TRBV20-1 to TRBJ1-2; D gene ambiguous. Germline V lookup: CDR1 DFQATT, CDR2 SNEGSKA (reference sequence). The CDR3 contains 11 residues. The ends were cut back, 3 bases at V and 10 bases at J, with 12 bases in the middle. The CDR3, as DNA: TGCAGTGCTAGGGCCAGCGCCCCCTACACCTTC. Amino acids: CSARASAPYTF.

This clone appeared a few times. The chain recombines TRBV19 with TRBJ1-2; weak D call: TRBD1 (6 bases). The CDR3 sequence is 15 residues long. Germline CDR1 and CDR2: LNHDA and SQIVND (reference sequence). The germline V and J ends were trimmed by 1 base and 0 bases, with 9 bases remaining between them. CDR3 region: CASSIGQGSNYGYTF. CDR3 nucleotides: TGTGCCAGTAGTATAGGGCAGGGGTCTAACTATGGCTACACCTTC.